This T cell receptor beta chain was obtained from a study of CD8 T cells in Susac syndrome. An amount of RNA that ranged from 0.5 to 1 ug was reverse transcribed with random hexamers. A single record per CDR3 protein comes from TCRdb applying MiXCR to the immunoSEQ multiplex PCR reads. Among approximately 200,000 distinct CDR3 sequences, about 90% were seen once, and the ten largest hold 0.1% to 0.15%. TEMRA cells were FACS-enriched and CD8+ and CD4+ T cells negatively isolated. The sequence was obtained from a human donor with multiple sclerosis. The sample comprised CD8+ T cells from PBMCs.

The DNA of the CDR3 is TGTGCCAGCAGTGACGGCTCTGGGGCCAACGTCCTGACTTTC. Encoded protein: CASSDGSGANVLTF. The V and J genes are TRBV2 and TRBJ2-6; D ambiguous. Trimming stripped 3 bases from V and 0 bases from J, with 3 bases between. The CDR3 has 14 amino acids. Per the germline V gene, CDR1 is SNHLY and CDR2 is FYNNEI.